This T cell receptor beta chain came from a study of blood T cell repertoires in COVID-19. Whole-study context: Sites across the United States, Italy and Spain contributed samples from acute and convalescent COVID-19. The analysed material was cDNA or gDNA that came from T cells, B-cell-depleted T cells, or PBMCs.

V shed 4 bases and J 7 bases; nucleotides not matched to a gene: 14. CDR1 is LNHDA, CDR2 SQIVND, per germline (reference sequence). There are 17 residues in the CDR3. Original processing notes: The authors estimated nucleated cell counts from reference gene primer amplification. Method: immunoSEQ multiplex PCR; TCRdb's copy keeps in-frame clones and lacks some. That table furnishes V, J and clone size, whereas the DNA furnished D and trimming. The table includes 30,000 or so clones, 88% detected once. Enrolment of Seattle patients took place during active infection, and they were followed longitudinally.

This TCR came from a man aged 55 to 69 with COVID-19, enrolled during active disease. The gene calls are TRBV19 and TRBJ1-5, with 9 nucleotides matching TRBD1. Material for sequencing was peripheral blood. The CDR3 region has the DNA TGTGCCAGTAGTACCCGCCGGGACAGGGTGGTGAGCCAGCCCCAGCATTTT. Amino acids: CASSTRRDRVVSQPQHF.